Below are 23 T cell receptor beta chains sequenced from a single sample in a study of blood T cell repertoires in COVID-19. Only in-frame clones appear in the TCRdb table, and some are missing; sequencing was by immunoSEQ multiplex PCR. Of 150,000 or so clones in the sample, around 82% were seen once. Sample: peripheral blood. The receptors derive from a man aged 60 to 69 with COVID-19, enrolled during active disease.

The chain couples TRBV2 to TRBJ1-6; 8 nucleotides agree with TRBD1. The length of the CDR3 is 16 residues. Germline CDR1 SNHLY, CDR2 FYNNEI. Germline trimming cut 7 bases from V and 6 bases from J; bases unmatched to any gene: 11. CDR3 nucleotide sequence: TGTGCCAGCACCCCTTCAGGGGGCTCACGTAATTCACCCCTCCACTTT. Protein sequence: CASTPSGGSRNSPLHF.

This rearrangement joins TRBV7-9 to TRBJ2-7; 11 nucleotides agree with TRBD1. The CDR3 runs to 15 residues. Germline CDR1 reads SEHNR; CDR2 reads FQNEAQ (reference sequence). V shed 5 bases, J shed 4 bases, and the junction held 7 bases outside the gene matches. Here the CDR3 DNA reads TGTGCCAGCAGCCCTGGACAGGGGGCTTTGTACGAGCAGTACTTC. Residues: CASSPGQGALYEQYF.

This clone was observed a single time. This chain links TRBV14 with TRBJ1-2; 7 nucleotides match TRBD1. Germline loops: CDR1 SGHDN, CDR2 FVKESK. CDR3 length equals 14 residues. Unmatched junction bases numbered 5, after V lost 3 bases and J lost 4 bases. The CDR3 spells CASSHLQGSYGYTF. In nucleotides, the CDR3 is TGTGCCAGCAGCCACCTACAGGGGAGCTATGGCTACACCTTC.

This chain connects TRBV7-2 to TRBJ2-1; D unclear. Germline V gives CDR1 SGHTA, CDR2 FQGNSA. This CDR3 is 13 amino acids long. The germline V and J ends were trimmed by 0 bases and 7 bases, with 7 bases remaining between them. The CDR3 protein is CASSLALPNEQFF. CDR3 DNA sequence: TGTGCCAGCAGCTTAGCACTACCAAATGAGCAGTTCTTC.

V gene TRBV7-9 combines with J gene TRBJ2-1, with TRBD2 matching 13 bases. CDR1 SEHNR and CDR2 FQNEAQ come from the germline V gene (reference sequence). V lost 5 bases, J lost 7 bases, and 8 bases stayed unmatched. The CDR3 runs 16 residues. CDR3 protein: CASSHRTSGSNNEQFF. The CDR3 DNA reads as TGTGCCAGCAGCCATCGGACTAGCGGGAGTAATAATGAGCAGTTCTTC.

The chain combines TRBV4-2 with TRBJ2-1; TRBD2 agrees at 10 bases. Per the germline V gene, CDR1 is LGHNA and CDR2 is YNFKEQ. CDR3 length: 17 amino acids. After removal of 0 bases from V and 3 bases from J, the junction contained 5 bases not matched to a gene. CDR3 in amino acids: CASSQDGGTSVYNEQFF. The DNA of the CDR3 is TGTGCCAGCAGCCAAGATGGGGGGACTAGCGTCTACAATGAGCAGTTCTTC.

The chain links TRBV9 to TRBJ2-7; D possibly corresponds to TRBD2 (5 bases). The CDR3 runs 17 residues. Germline lookup yields CDR1 SGDLS and CDR2 YYNGEE. V was cut by 0 bases and J by 6 bases, with 22 bases left in between. The DNA for the CDR3 is TGTGCCAGCAGCGTAGCCTCTGGTGCTGTCTCCCGGGGCGAGCAGTACTTC. This encodes CASSVASGAVSRGEQYF.

In this sample, this clone turned up a few times. V usage is TRBV25-1 and J usage is TRBJ2-1, with D perhaps matching TRBD1 (5 bases). Trimming cost V 6 bases and J 0 bases, with 15 bases left between them. Germline-derived CDR1 and CDR2 are MGHDK and SYGVNS. The CDR3 has 16 amino acids. Here the CDR3 reads CASRGPWYTSYNEQFF. In nucleotides, the CDR3 is TGTGCCAGCAGGGGGCCATGGTATACCTCCTACAATGAGCAGTTCTTC.

The chain carries TRBV7-2 and TRBJ2-1, with D perhaps TRBD2 (6 bases). CDR1 and CDR2 from the germline V gene are SGHTA and FQGNSA. V shed 5 bases and J shed 8 bases, with 22 bases lying between them. The CDR3 runs to 16 residues. CDR3 nucleotide sequence: TGTGCCAGCAGCAAAGGGACTTCGAGTCGAGGAGATGAGCAGTTCTTC. It specifies CASSKGTSSRGDEQFF.

This clone has just one count. J is TRBJ2-2 and V is TRBV18; D is ambiguous. The CDR3 extends over 15 amino acids. Looked up from germline, CDR1 is KGHSH and CDR2 is LQKENI. Trimming cost V 2 bases and J 1 base, with 8 bases left between them. This CDR3 reads CASSPSAVNTGELFF. In DNA form, the CDR3 reads TGTGCCAGCTCACCAAGTGCAGTGAACACCGGGGAGCTGTTTTTT.

The sample holds one count of this clone. V and J are TRBV7-9 and TRBJ2-3; D is perhaps TRBD2 (6 bases). The CDR3 contains 16 residues. V dropped 3 bases and J dropped 0 bases, with 13 bases sitting between them. Germline V gives CDR1 SEHNR, CDR2 FQNEAQ (reference sequence). CDR3 residues: CASSLGGSGSTDTQYF. The CDR3 DNA sequence: TGTGCCAGCAGCTTGGGGGGTAGCGGAAGCACAGATACGCAGTATTTT.

This chain links TRBV12-5 with TRBJ1-4; TRBD1 matches at 10 bases. Trimming took 2 bases from V and 5 from J; bases not matched to a gene: 2. The CDR3 covers 15 residues. From germline, CDR1 is LGHNT and CDR2 FRNRAP. The CDR3 nucleotides are TGTGCTAGTGGTTTGTGGGGACAGGGGAATGAAAAACTGTTTTTT. It codes for CASGLWGQGNEKLFF.

The J gene is TRBJ1-1, the V gene TRBV19; 7 bases align to TRBD1. Germline assignment: CDR1 LNHDA and CDR2 SQIVND (reference sequence). The CDR3 runs 18 residues. V lost 5 bases, J lost 5 bases, and 20 bases stayed unmatched. In DNA, the CDR3 is TGTGCCAGTAGTCCCGAGGGCCGACAGGGTTTTGTAGGGACTGAAGCTTTCTTT. Translating gives CASSPEGRQGFVGTEAFF.

The sample holds a few counts of this clone. The rearrangement joins TRBV7-3 to TRBJ1-2, with D unclear. In germline, CDR1 is SGHTA, CDR2 FQGTGA. CDR3 size: 14 residues. The V end lost 5 bases, the J end lost 5 bases, and 15 bases lay between the germline ends. CDR3 protein: CASSPTSSSYGYTF. CDR3 bases: TGTGCCAGCAGCCCGACTAGCAGCTCTTATGGCTACACCTTC.

The chain employs TRBV5-1 and TRBJ1-1; D unclear. CDR1 SGHRS and CDR2 YFSETQ come from the germline V gene. V dropped 4 bases and J dropped 0 bases, with 10 bases sitting between them. The CDR3 is 14 amino acids. As DNA, the CDR3 is TGCGCCAGCAGCACGGAGGGAATGAACACTGAAGCTTTCTTT. Translated, it gives CASSTEGMNTEAFF.

The chain is built from TRBV19 and TRBJ2-1; 12 bases line up with TRBD1. Germline values: CDR1 LNHDA, CDR2 SQIVND (reference sequence). The J segment lost 8 bases and the V segment lost 6 bases, leaving 8 bases of the junction unmatched. This CDR3 comprises 15 residues. CDR3 protein: CASRKGTGGRDEQFF. CDR3 in DNA: TGTGCCAGTAGGAAAGGGACAGGGGGCCGGGATGAGCAGTTCTTC.

This sequence joins TRBV5-4 and TRBJ1-2; possibly TRBD1 for D (6 bases). The CDR3 has 14 residues. Trimming shortened V by 4 bases and J by 2 bases, and 12 bases separated the two germline ends. Germline lookup yields CDR1 SGHNT and CDR2 YYREEE (reference sequence). The CDR3 nucleotides are TGTGCCAGCAGCCGGGACACCCTCAACTATGGCTACACCTTC. Protein product: CASSRDTLNYGYTF.

This clone was recorded a few times. The V gene is TRBV18, the J gene TRBJ2-1, with D perhaps matching TRBD2 (5 bases). Germline-derived CDR1 and CDR2 are KGHSH and LQKENI. Trimming stripped 3 bases from V and 5 bases from J, with 14 bases between. The CDR3 is 15 amino acids. The CDR3 sequence: CASSPLREGNNEQFF. The CDR3 nucleotides read TGTGCCAGCTCACCTCTGAGGGAAGGGAACAATGAGCAGTTCTTC. Variable domain in full (rest from reference TRBV18 and TRBJ2-1): NAGVMQNPRHLVRRRGQEARLRCSPMKGHSHVYWYRQLPEEGLKFMVYLQKENIIDESGMPKERFSAEFPKEGPSILRIQQVVRGDSAAYFCASSPLREGNNEQFFGPGTRLTVL.

J is TRBJ1-6 and V is TRBV18; 7 positions match TRBD1. Germline loops: CDR1 KGHSH, CDR2 LQKENI. The trim removed 5 bases at V and 0 bases at J, leaving 4 bases unmatched. The CDR3 contains 16 residues. The CDR3 loop is CASSLTGISYNSPLHF. The CDR3, as DNA: TGTGCCAGCTCATTGACAGGGATCTCCTATAATTCACCCCTCCACTTT.

The chain combines TRBV5-1 with TRBJ1-1, with D unresolved. CDR1 SGHRS and CDR2 YFSETQ come from the germline V gene. The length of the CDR3 is 15 residues. V gave up 5 bases and J gave up 4 bases, with 18 bases separating them. Here the CDR3 DNA reads TGCGCCAGCAGGACGGCAGACTGGTCCAGCACTGAAGCTTTCTTT. Translation gives CASRTADWSSTEAFF.

The rearrangement uses TRBV19 and TRBJ2-3; 8 nucleotides agree with TRBD1. V trimming: 4 bases; J trimming: 5 bases; junction bases outside the gene matches: 5. The CDR3 spans 14 residues. Germline V gives CDR1 LNHDA, CDR2 SQIVND (reference sequence). CDR3 coding DNA: TGTGCCAGTAGTAAAGGACAGGGCGGAGATACGCAGTATTTT. Protein product: CASSKGQGGDTQYF.

This clone was counted once. The rearrangement uses TRBV19 and TRBJ2-5; D gene unclear. CDR3 length equals 11 residues. Germline lookup yields CDR1 LNHDA and CDR2 SQIVND (reference sequence). V was cut by 10 bases and J by 4 bases, with 10 bases left in between. CDR3 sequence reads: CATRERETQYF. The CDR3 DNA reads TGTGCCACCCGTGAGCGAGAGACCCAGTACTTC.

The rearrangement uses TRBV18 and TRBJ2-1, with D possibly TRBD1 on 6 matching bases. Trimming took off 2 bases at V and 0 bases at J, with 8 bases between the two ends. Germline CDR1 reads KGHSH; CDR2 reads LQKENI. The CDR3 covers 15 residues. Written as DNA, the CDR3 is TGTGCCAGCTCACCAGTGACAGGCTCCTACAATGAGCAGTTCTTC. Translating it yields CASSPVTGSYNEQFF.